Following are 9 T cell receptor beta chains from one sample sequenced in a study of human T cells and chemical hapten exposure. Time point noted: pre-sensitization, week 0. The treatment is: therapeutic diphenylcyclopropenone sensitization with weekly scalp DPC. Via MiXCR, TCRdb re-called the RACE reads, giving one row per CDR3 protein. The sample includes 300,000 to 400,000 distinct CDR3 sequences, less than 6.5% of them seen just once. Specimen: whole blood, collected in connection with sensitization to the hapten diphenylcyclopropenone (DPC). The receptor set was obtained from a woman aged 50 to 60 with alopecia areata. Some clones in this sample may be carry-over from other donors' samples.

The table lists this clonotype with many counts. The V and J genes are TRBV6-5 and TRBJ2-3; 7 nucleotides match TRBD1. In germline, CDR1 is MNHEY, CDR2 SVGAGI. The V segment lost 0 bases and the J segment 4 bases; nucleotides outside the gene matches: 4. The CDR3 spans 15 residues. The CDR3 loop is CASSYSNQGADTQYF. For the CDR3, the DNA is TGTGCCAGCAGTTACTCGAATCAGGGGGCAGATACGCAGTATTTT.

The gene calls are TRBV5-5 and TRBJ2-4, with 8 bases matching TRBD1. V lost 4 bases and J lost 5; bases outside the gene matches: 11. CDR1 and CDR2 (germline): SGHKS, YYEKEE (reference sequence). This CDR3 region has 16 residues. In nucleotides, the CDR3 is TGTGCCAGCAGCATAAGCAGGGGGCGCGCTGAAAACATTCAGTACTTC. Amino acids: CASSISRGRAENIQYF.

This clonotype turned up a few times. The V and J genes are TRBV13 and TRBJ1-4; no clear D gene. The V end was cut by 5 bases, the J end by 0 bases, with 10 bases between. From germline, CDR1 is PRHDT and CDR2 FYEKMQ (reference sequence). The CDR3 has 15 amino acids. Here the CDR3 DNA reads TGTGCCAGCAGCCTCGGACGGACAACTAATGAAAAACTGTTTTTT. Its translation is CASSLGRTTNEKLFF.

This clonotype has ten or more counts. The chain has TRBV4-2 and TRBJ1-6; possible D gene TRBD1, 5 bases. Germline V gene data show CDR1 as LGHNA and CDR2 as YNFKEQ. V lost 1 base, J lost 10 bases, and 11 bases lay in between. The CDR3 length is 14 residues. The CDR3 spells CASSQGQLRSPLHF. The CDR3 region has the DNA TGTGCCAGCAGCCAAGGACAGCTCCGATCACCCCTCCACTTT.

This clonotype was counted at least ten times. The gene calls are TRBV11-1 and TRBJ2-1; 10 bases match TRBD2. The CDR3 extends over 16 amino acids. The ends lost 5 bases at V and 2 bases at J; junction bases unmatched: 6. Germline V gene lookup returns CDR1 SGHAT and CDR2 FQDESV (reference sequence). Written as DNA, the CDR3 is TGTGCCAGCAGCAGTAGCGGGGGGTCTGCCTACAATGAGCAGTTCTTC. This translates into CASSSSGGSAYNEQFF.

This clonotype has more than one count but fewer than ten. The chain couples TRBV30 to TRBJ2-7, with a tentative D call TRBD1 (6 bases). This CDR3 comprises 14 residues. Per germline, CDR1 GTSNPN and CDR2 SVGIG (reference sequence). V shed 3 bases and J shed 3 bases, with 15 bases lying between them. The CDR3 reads CAWSPRGDHYEQYF. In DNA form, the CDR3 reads TGTGCCTGGAGCCCCAGGGGCGACCACTACGAGCAGTACTTC.

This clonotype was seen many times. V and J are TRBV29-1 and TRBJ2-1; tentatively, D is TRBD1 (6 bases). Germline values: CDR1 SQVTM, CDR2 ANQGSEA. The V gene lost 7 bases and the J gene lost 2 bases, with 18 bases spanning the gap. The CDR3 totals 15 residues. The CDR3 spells CSASIGQPPYNEQFF. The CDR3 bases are TGCAGCGCATCTATCGGACAGCCACCCTACAATGAGCAGTTCTTC.

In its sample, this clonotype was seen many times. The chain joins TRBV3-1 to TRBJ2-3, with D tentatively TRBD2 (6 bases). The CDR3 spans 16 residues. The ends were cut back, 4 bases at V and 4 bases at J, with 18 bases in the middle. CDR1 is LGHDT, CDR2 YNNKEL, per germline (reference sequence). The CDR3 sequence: CASSPRRSSVADTQYF. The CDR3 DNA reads TGTGCCAGCAGCCCAAGAAGGTCTAGCGTGGCAGATACGCAGTATTTT.

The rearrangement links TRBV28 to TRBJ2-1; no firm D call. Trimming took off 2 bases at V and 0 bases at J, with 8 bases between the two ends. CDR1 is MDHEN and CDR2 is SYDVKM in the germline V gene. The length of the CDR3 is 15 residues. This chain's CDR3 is CASSLQRISYNEQFF. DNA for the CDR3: TGTGCCAGCAGTTTACAGAGAATCTCCTACAATGAGCAGTTCTTC. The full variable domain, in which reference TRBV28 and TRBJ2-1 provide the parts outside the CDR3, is DVKVTQSSRYLVKRTGEKVFLECVQDMDHENMFWYRQDPGLGLRLIYFSYDVKMKEKGDIPEGYSVSREKKERFSLILESASTNQTSMYLCASSLQRISYNEQFFGPGTRLTVL.